This T cell receptor (beta chain) was found in a study of T-cell memory formation after mild COVID-19 (dated by TCRdb to the early 2020s). In terms of the full investigation: Most TCR sequence clusters were specific to one of the two donors. In a couple of donors, T-cell clones that expanded and contracted after mild COVID-19 were tracked by sequencing TCRalpha and TCRbeta repertoires over time. Two young, previously healthy adult volunteers, one female and one male, were included in the cohort. Results and caveats for the whole study, not just this receptor: SARS-CoV-2 specificity of the second-wave clones peaking on day 37 was not confirmed. Clones that contracted from day 15 to 85 showed balanced CD4/CD8 phenotypes, whereas a second wave of clones that expanded from day 15 to 37 leaned towards CD4+. The study included only a couple of mild cases, and larger cohorts that include severe cases with pre-infection samples were judged to be necessary. Some responding clones were detected in pre-infection memory, suggesting pre-existing cross-reactive memory T cells joined the SARS-CoV-2 response. Contracting CD4+ clones were located mainly in the CM and EM memory subsets, whereas CD8+ clones were found to be enriched in EMRA.

Counted from cysteine to phenylalanine, this CDR3 has 14 amino acids. CDR3 DNA only is kept here, 42 bases in frame from base 1. V is reduced by 5 bases and J by 4 bases, leaving a spacing of 11 bases between them. CDR1 and CDR2 are read off the germline V gene as KGHDR and SFDVKD. The sample holds many counts of this clonotype. What this receptor recognizes is not known. Nothing much larger sits one base from this clone, and base qualities are not available. Ficoll-Paque density gradient centrifugation was the method used to isolate PBMCs. Sequencing was carried out with an Illumina NovaSeq 6000. TCRalpha and TCRbeta cDNA libraries were constructed by 5'RACE with constant-segment primers, with sample barcodes and unique molecular identifiers being introduced. RNA was extracted from every sample with Trizol reagent. The libraries were amplified in two PCR steps, and the second step added a second sample barcode and Illumina TruSeq adapters. The libraries were sequenced on an Illumina NovaSeq using 2 x 150 bp paired-end reads. Under the source paper's analysis protocol: Demultiplexing of reads and collapsing into UMI-guided consensus sequences were performed with migec v1.2.7. Using mixcr v2.1.11, the UMI consensuses were aligned to TRA and TRB V and J templates and assembled into clonotypes. Expanded or contracted clonotypes were those called significant by both edgeR and NoisET, with noise models trained on biological replicates. For edgeR calls, the thresholds were a false discovery rate-adjusted p below 0.01 and a log2 fold-change of 1. As an exploratory analysis of dynamics, max-normalized trajectories of the 1000 most abundant clonotypes were examined with PCA combined with hierarchical clustering. The CD4 or CD8 phenotype of responding clones was assigned using the separately sequenced CD4+ and CD8+ repertoires. TCRdb itself trimmed the public reads at Q25 with fastp, ran MiXCR and retained productive beta chains. When rows share a CDR3 protein, they turn into one entry using the most common DNA and genes. The V and J calls follow TCRdb's processing rather than the paper's. The table for this sample lists about 190,000 distinct CDR3 sequences; 10% to 13% of them were counted only once. Just over 3% of the sample rests with the top ten.

The clonotype originates from a man aged 18-30 years who had mild COVID-19 (a few samples of this study predate the infection). The sample titles of this study are shuffled in the database, so cell type and time point are left out; the donor was told from shared clones. The chain is encoded by TRBV24-1 joined to TRBJ1-5; TRBD1 is a weak D gene call, 5 bases matching. The source material was PBMCs or a T cell subset sorted from them (not recorded which). DNA sequence: TGTGCCACCAGTGGGCAGGGCCAAAATCAGCCCCAGCATTTT. It translates to CATSGQGQNQPQHF.